The 8 T cell receptor beta chains reported below all come from one sample, sequenced in a study of blood T cell repertoires in COVID-19. Generated by immunoSEQ multiplex PCR, the TCRdb table keeps only in-frame clones and is missing some. The data show some 300,000 clones, 90% seen once. Input material: PBMCs or T cells enriched from blood (not recorded which). These receptors were taken from a woman younger than 30 with acute COVID-19.

This clone came up once. The CDR3 DNA is TGTGCCAGCAGCTTGAGGCAGGCCGAGACCCAGTACTTC. This gives the protein CASSLRQAETQYF. The chain uses TRBV5-5 and TRBJ2-5; D unresolved. The length of the CDR3 is 13 residues. The V and J ends lost 1 base and 5 bases respectively, with 9 bases between them. Germline V gives CDR1 SGHKS, CDR2 YYEKEE (reference sequence).

The V call is TRBV9, the J call TRBJ2-5; 10 bases line up with TRBD2. The V and J ends lost 3 bases and 4 bases, in that order; junction bases with no gene match: 6. Germline assignment: CDR1 SGDLS and CDR2 YYNGEE. CDR3 length equals 15 residues. The CDR3 sequence: CASSAAGGPGETQYF. The CDR3 nucleotides read TGTGCCAGCAGCGCAGCGGGAGGGCCCGGAGAGACCCAGTACTTC.

The rearrangement uses TRBV15 and TRBJ2-5; a possible D gene is TRBD2 (8 bases). The CDR3 spans 16 residues. Germline lookup yields CDR1 LNHNV and CDR2 YYDKDF (reference sequence). V dropped 5 bases and J dropped 1 base, with 17 bases sitting between them. CDR3 sequence reads: CATSREGAIGQETQYF. The CDR3 DNA sequence: TGTGCCACCAGCCGGGAGGGGGCTATCGGCCAAGAGACCCAGTACTTC.

V is TRBV12-3 or TRBV12-4 and J is TRBJ2-3; D not certain. This CDR3 spans 12 amino acids. Trimming took off 1 base at V and 5 bases at J, with 4 bases between the two ends. CDR3 sequence reads: CASSLGVDTQYF. CDR3 sequence (DNA): TGTGCCAGCAGTTTAGGCGTAGATACGCAGTATTTT.

The chain recombines TRBV12-5 with TRBJ1-1; TRBD1 matches 10 bases. Germline assignment: CDR1 LGHNT and CDR2 FRNRAP. The V segment lost 7 bases and the J segment 5 bases; nucleotides outside the gene matches: 19. The CDR3 runs 18 residues. CDR3 in amino acids: CASAGNLSPTGGWTEAFF. In DNA, the CDR3 is TGTGCTAGTGCTGGAAATTTGTCCCCGACAGGGGGCTGGACTGAAGCTTTCTTT. The whole variable domain, remainder taken from reference TRBV12-5 and TRBJ1-1, is DARVTQTPRHKVTEMGQEVTMRCQPILGHNTVFWYRQTMMQGLELLAYFRNRAPLDDSGMPKDRFSAEMPDATLATLKIQPSEPRDSAVYFCASAGNLSPTGGWTEAFFGQGTRLTVV.

As to this clone: Other DNA sequences in this specimen translate into the identical CDR3. The chain employs TRBV27 and TRBJ1-1; maybe TRBD1 (5 bases). Per the germline V gene, CDR1 is MNHEY and CDR2 is SMNVEV (reference sequence). The CDR3 is 13 residues long. V was shortened by 3 bases and J by 2 bases, with 7 bases between the two germline ends. The CDR3 DNA is TGTGCCAGCAGTTTTAGGGGAAACACTGAAGCTTTCTTT. It translates to CASSFRGNTEAFF.

CDR3: CASSQVPYEQYF. In DNA form, the CDR3 reads TGTGCCAGCAGTCAGGTTCCCTACGAGCAGTACTTC. The rearrangement uses TRBV6-5 and TRBJ2-7, with no clear D. This CDR3 has 12 amino acids. CDR1 is MNHEY and CDR2 is SVGAGI in the germline V gene. V lost 5 bases, J lost 2 bases, and 7 bases lay in between.

The chain carries TRBV7-9 and TRBJ1-2, with D possibly TRBD1 on 5 matching bases. The CDR3 spans 15 residues. Germline assignment: CDR1 SEHNR and CDR2 FQNEAQ (reference sequence). The germline V and J ends were trimmed by 5 bases and 4 bases, with 17 bases remaining between them. The CDR3 coding sequence is TGTGCCAGCAGCCCAATGGGGGGGGTGGCCTATGGCTACACCTTC. This sequence encodes CASSPMGGVAYGYTF.